The 21 T cell receptor beta chains given below trace back to one sample, sequenced in a study of PD-L1 blockade in urothelial cancer. Sequencing used immunoSEQ multiplex PCR; TCRdb keeps in-frame clones, though not all of them. Of fewer than 40,000 clones listed, around 90% are singletons. The input for sequencing was PBMCs, taken around atezolizumab (anti-PD-L1) treatment. The receptors were gathered from an older man with urothelial cancer.

In its sample, this clone was seen once. The J gene is TRBJ2-2, the V gene TRBV7-2; TRBD2 aligns across 9 bases. CDR3 length: 17 residues. J lost 2 bases, V lost 2 bases, and 6 bases had no gene match. Per the germline V gene, CDR1 is SGHTA and CDR2 is FQGNSA. CDR3 residues: CASSLSRGRANTGELFF. DNA of the CDR3: TGTGCCAGCAGCTTATCTCGCGGGAGGGCAAACACCGGGGAGCTGTTTTTT.

This chain uses TRBV19 with TRBJ1-2; no firm D call. The germline V gene has CDR1 LNHDA and CDR2 SQIVND (reference sequence). This CDR3 contains 15 residues. Trimming stripped 7 bases from V and 4 bases from J, with 19 bases between. The CDR3 nucleotides are TGTGCCAGTACCTTAGGGTGGAGGGAAGGCTATGGCTACACCTTC. Its protein product is CASTLGWREGYGYTF.

The CDR3, as DNA: TGTGCCAGTGGACCCAGGGGCAATCAGCCCCAGCATTTT. Its protein product is CASGPRGNQPQHF. V gene TRBV19 combines with J gene TRBJ1-5; tentatively, D is TRBD1 (5 bases). With 8 bases removed from V and 2 bases from J, the gap between germline ends came to 10 bases. The CDR3 length is 13 residues. CDR1 and CDR2 (germline): LNHDA, SQIVND (reference sequence). The complete variable domain, with remaining parts taken from reference TRBV19 and TRBJ1-5, reads DGGITQSPKYLFRKEGQNVTLSCEQNLNHDAMYWYRQDPGQGLRLIYYSQIVNDFQKGDIAEGYSVSREKKESFPLTVTSAQKNPTAFYLCASGPRGNQPQHFGDGTRLSIL.

This clone showed up just once. The chain employs TRBV7-2 and TRBJ2-7; 9 bases fit TRBD1. The CDR3 consists of 15 residues. The trim removed 6 bases at V and 1 base at J, leaving 7 bases unmatched. From germline, CDR1 is SGHTA and CDR2 FQGNSA. The CDR3 protein is CASSYTGTGSYEQYF. CDR3 sequence (DNA): TGTGCCAGCAGTTACACCGGGACAGGGTCCTACGAGCAGTACTTC.

The V call is TRBV5-6, the J call TRBJ1-1; a possible D gene is TRBD1 (5 bases). Between the trimmed V and J ends, which lost 0 bases and 4 bases, there was a span of 10 bases. CDR3 size: 14 residues. The germline V gene encodes CDR1 SGHDT and CDR2 YYEEEE. The CDR3 DNA is TGTGCCAGCAGCTTGGACAGGACCAGCACTGAAGCTTTCTTT. It codes for CASSLDRTSTEAFF. Variable domain in full (rest from reference TRBV5-6 and TRBJ1-1): DAGVTQSPTHLIKTRGQQVTLRCSPKSGHDTVSWYQQALGQGPQFIFQYYEEEERQRGNFPDRFSGHQFPNYSSELNVNALLLGDSALYLCASSLDRTSTEAFFGQGTRLTVV.

This CDR3 reads CASKNRATYEQYF. DNA for the CDR3: TGCGCCAGCAAAAACAGGGCTACCTACGAGCAGTACTTC. This rearrangement joins TRBV10-2 to TRBJ2-7; perhaps TRBD1 as D (6 bases). The V gene lost 7 bases and the J gene lost 2 bases, with 12 bases spanning the gap. Germline V gives CDR1 WSHSY, CDR2 SAAADI. There are 13 residues in the CDR3.

The J gene is TRBJ1-2, the V gene TRBV19; 9 nucleotides align to TRBD1. Trimming at V came to 5 bases and at J to 4 bases, leaving 5 bases not matched to a gene. Germline CDR1 is LNHDA and CDR2 is SQIVND (reference sequence). This CDR3 has 14 amino acids. The CDR3 sequence is CASSDPGQGYGYTF. DNA for the CDR3: TGTGCCAGTAGTGATCCGGGACAGGGCTATGGCTACACCTTC.

This clone was seen just once. The rearrangement uses TRBV12-5 and TRBJ2-3; possibly TRBD2 for D (5 bases). Trimming pared 1 base from V and 4 bases from J, leaving 9 bases between. The CDR3 has 14 amino acids. The germline CDR1 and CDR2 sequences are LGHNT and FRNRAP. The CDR3 region is CASGLGGSADTQYF. CDR3 nucleotides: TGTGCTAGTGGTTTGGGAGGGAGCGCAGATACGCAGTATTTT. Looking up the rest from reference TRBV12-5 and TRBJ2-3 gives the full variable domain: DARVTQTPRHKVTEMGQEVTMRCQPILGHNTVFWYRQTMMQGLELLAYFRNRAPLDDSGMPKDRFSAEMPDATLATLKIQPSEPRDSAVYFCASGLGGSADTQYFGPGTRLTVL.

This chain links TRBV19 with TRBJ2-5; the match to TRBD1 covers 8 bases. The CDR3 is made up of 15 amino acids. CDR1 is LNHDA and CDR2 is SQIVND in the germline V gene (reference sequence). V lost 5 bases, J lost 5 bases, and 10 bases stayed unmatched. The CDR3 spells CASSGPGQVFETQYF. In nucleotides, the CDR3 is TGTGCCAGTAGTGGACCGGGACAGGTGTTCGAGACCCAGTACTTC. Full variable domain (rest looked up from reference TRBV19 and TRBJ2-5): DGGITQSPKYLFRKEGQNVTLSCEQNLNHDAMYWYRQDPGQGLRLIYYSQIVNDFQKGDIAEGYSVSREKKESFPLTVTSAQKNPTAFYLCASSGPGQVFETQYFGPGTRLLVL.

The rearrangement uses TRBV6-1 and TRBJ2-4; maybe TRBD2 (6 bases). The length of the CDR3 is 14 residues. Germline V gene lookup returns CDR1 MNHNS and CDR2 SASEGT. V was trimmed by 4 bases and J by 1 base, leaving 8 bases between them. The CDR3 DNA reads as TGTGCCAGCAGTGCGGGGAGGGCCAAAAACATTCAGTACTTC. Translated, it gives CASSAGRAKNIQYF.

The chain combines TRBV5-1 with TRBJ2-7; possibly TRBD2 for D (6 bases). CDR3 length equals 15 residues. Germline values: CDR1 SGHRS, CDR2 YFSETQ. V dropped 6 bases and J dropped 2 bases, with 18 bases sitting between them. DNA of the CDR3: TGCGCCAGCAACCGGGACTCAACGGCCCCCTACGAGCAGTACTTC. Its translation: CASNRDSTAPYEQYF.

The chain employs TRBV29-1 and TRBJ1-3; D remains ambiguous. CDR3 length: 12 amino acids. Germline V lookup: CDR1 SQVTM, CDR2 ANQGSEA. V lost 4 bases to trimming and J lost 0 bases, with 4 bases between them. CDR3 loop: CSVGASGNTIYF. DNA of the CDR3: TGCAGCGTTGGAGCCTCTGGAAACACCATATATTTT.

The chain uses TRBV6-1 and TRBJ1-5; tentatively, D is TRBD1 (5 bases). The germline V gene has CDR1 MNHNS and CDR2 SASEGT. Trimming stripped 6 bases from V and 1 base from J, with 13 bases between. The CDR3 covers 15 residues. The CDR3 is CASSVFGGSNQPQHF. The CDR3 nucleotides are TGTGCCAGCAGCGTTTTCGGGGGGAGCAATCAGCCCCAGCATTTT.

The V gene is TRBV29-1, the J gene TRBJ1-3; no firm D call. In germline, CDR1 is SQVTM, CDR2 ANQGSEA. Between the trimmed V and J ends, which lost 7 bases and 8 bases, there was a span of 12 bases. The CDR3 loop spans 11 amino acids. CDR3 amino acids: CSAQAGDTIYF. The CDR3 DNA reads TGCAGCGCACAAGCGGGAGACACCATATATTTT.

This chain uses TRBV28 with TRBJ2-7; possible D gene TRBD2, 5 bases. This CDR3 has 13 residues. V was clipped by 5 bases and J by 7 bases, with 15 bases between them. CDR1 is MDHEN and CDR2 is SYDVKM in the germline V gene. For the CDR3, the DNA is TGTGCCAGCAGTGGCTACGGACTTTCTGAGCAGTACTTC. Translated: CASSGYGLSEQYF. The variable domain in full, completed from reference TRBV28 and TRBJ2-7, reads DVKVTQSSRYLVKRTGEKVFLECVQDMDHENMFWYRQDPGLGLRLIYFSYDVKMKEKGDIPEGYSVSREKKERFSLILESASTNQTSMYLCASSGYGLSEQYFGPGTRLTVT.

This sequence joins TRBV9 and TRBJ1-1, with D uncertain. V lost 2 bases and J 1 base, leaving 9 bases between the germline ends. In germline, CDR1 is SGDLS, CDR2 YYNGEE. The CDR3 extends over 14 amino acids. CDR3 in DNA: TGTGCCAGCAGCGTCCGTCTATCGAACACTGAAGCTTTCTTT. This sequence encodes CASSVRLSNTEAFF.

The rearrangement uses TRBV10-3 and TRBJ2-7; maybe TRBD1 (5 bases). The CDR3 consists of 14 residues. Germline loops: CDR1 ENHRY, CDR2 SYGVKD. V was clipped by 5 bases and J by 3 bases, with 14 bases between them. The CDR3 region is CAISPSGQGYEQYF. The CDR3 nucleotides are TGTGCCATCAGTCCCTCAGGGCAGGGCTACGAGCAGTACTTC.

This chain links TRBV27 with TRBJ1-1; 7 bases are a match to TRBD1. Unmatched junction bases numbered 8, after V lost 6 bases and J lost 1 base. The length of the CDR3 is 15 residues. Germline V gives CDR1 MNHEY, CDR2 SMNVEV (reference sequence). The CDR3 loop is CASRLTGTENTEAFF. The CDR3 DNA sequence: TGTGCCAGCAGGCTCACCGGGACAGAGAACACTGAAGCTTTCTTT.

CDR3 sequence reads: CSVEVRNTQYF. The CDR3 nucleotides are TGCAGCGTTGAAGTGAGGAATACGCAGTATTTT. The J gene is TRBJ2-3, the V gene TRBV29-1; D unclear. The length of the CDR3 is 11 residues. Between the trimmed V and J ends, which lost 1 base and 7 bases, there was a span of 6 bases. In germline, CDR1 is SQVTM, CDR2 ANQGSEA.

The CDR3 DNA reads TGTGCCATCAGTGCGAAAATGACTAGCGGGGCGAACACCGGGGAGCTGTTTTTT. This translates into CAISAKMTSGANTGELFF. V gene TRBV10-3 combines with J gene TRBJ2-2; 11 bases align to TRBD2. There are 18 residues in the CDR3. V lost 4 bases and J lost 0; bases outside the gene matches: 7. The germline gives CDR1 ENHRY, CDR2 SYGVKD.

The gene calls are TRBV25-1 and TRBJ2-3; D is perhaps TRBD2 (6 bases). The CDR3 sequence is 18 residues long. Germline lookup yields CDR1 MGHDK and CDR2 SYGVNS. V shed 2 bases and J shed 2 bases, with 20 bases lying between them. The CDR3 region has the DNA TGTGCCAGCAGTGAAGAACCCCGAGTAGCGGACCCCACAGATACGCAGTATTTT. This encodes CASSEEPRVADPTDTQYF.